This T cell receptor (beta chain) is from a study of blood T cell repertoires in COVID-19. In the study overall: The samples span acute and convalescent COVID-19 from the United States, Italy and Spain. T cells, B-cell-depleted T cells, or PBMCs provided the cDNA or gDNA that served as material.

Trimming took 3 bases from V and 0 from J, leaving 13 bases between them. This CDR3 has 16 amino acids. Germline CDR1 reads SGHDT; CDR2 reads YYEEEE. Repertoires were generated with immunoSEQ multiplex PCR, while TCRdb's copy carries only in-frame clones and drops some. Of approximately 300,000 clones listed, 86% are singletons. The chain links TRBV5-6 to TRBJ1-3; D might be TRBD1 (6 bases). The sequence came from a woman aged 45-65 years with acute or convalescent COVID-19. Sequenced material: peripheral blood. The CDR3 loop is CASSSDRRISGNTIYF. The CDR3 DNA reads TGTGCCAGCAGCTCTGACAGGCGCATCTCTGGAAACACCATATATTTT.